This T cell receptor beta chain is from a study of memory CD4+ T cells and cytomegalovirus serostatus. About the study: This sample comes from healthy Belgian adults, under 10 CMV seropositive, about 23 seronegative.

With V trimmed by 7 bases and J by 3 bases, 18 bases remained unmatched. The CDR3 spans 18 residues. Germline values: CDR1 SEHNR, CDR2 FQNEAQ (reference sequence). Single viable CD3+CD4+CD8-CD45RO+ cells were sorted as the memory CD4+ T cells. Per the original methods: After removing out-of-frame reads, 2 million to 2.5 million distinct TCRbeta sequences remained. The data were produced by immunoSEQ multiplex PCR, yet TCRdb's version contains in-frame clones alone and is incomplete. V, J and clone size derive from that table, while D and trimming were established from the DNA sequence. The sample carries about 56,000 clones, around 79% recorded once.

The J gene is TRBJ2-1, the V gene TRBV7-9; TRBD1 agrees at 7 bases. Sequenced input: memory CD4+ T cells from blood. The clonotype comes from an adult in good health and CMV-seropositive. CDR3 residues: CASIVDRASFLIYNEQFF. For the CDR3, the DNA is TGTGCCAGCATCGTAGACAGGGCATCGTTTTTAATCTACAATGAGCAGTTCTTC.